This TCR beta chain appears in the sequencing data of a study of beta chain features in type 1 diabetes (dated by TCRdb to 2016 to 2019). General notes on the study: Mean age, gender distribution, total cell number and subset yield were not different between patients and healthy donors. A total of around 110,000,000 sorted cells were examined across all samples, and RNA yield correlated strongly with the number of cells per subset. In the study, TCRB repertoires of sorted circulating CD4+ T cell subsets from recently diagnosed type 1 diabetes patients were compared with those of matched healthy donors. Whereas all 30 or so donors provided naive and central memory subsets, regulatory and stem cell-like memory subsets were isolated from just 8 patients and roughly 8 healthy donors. Here is what the overall study found, with its caveats: Patients with type 1 diabetes made fewer insertions and deleted more nucleotides at VDJ recombination sites, implying thymic rearrangement abnormalities. Because cDNA was sequenced instead of genomic DNA, activated cells with high expression could be over-represented, although the groups did not differ in activation or CD3 levels. Naive, central memory and regulatory TCRB repertoires appeared to be more similar among patients than among healthy donors. Because small numbers of individuals were included in the HLA sub-analyses, any influence of HLA type on TCRB rearrangement was left unresolved. Shorter templates might have been favored by PCR, but patient and control samples were amplified and corrected together, so both groups would have been affected equally by any skew. In all four CD4+ subsets, TCRB CDR3 length was moderately but significantly shorter in type 1 diabetes patients.

The High Capacity cDNA Reverse Transcription Kit was used to reverse transcribe all of the isolated RNA, meaning that expressed TCRB transcripts were what got sequenced. Deep immunoSEQ sequencing was performed on naive, central memory and regulatory T cell samples, with an average of around 3.5 million total reads per sample. Sorted cells were lysed in RLT buffer and RNA was extracted with DNase-treated RNeasy Micro or Mini kits, depending on cell number. To prevent cross-contamination, each cell subset was processed individually, whereas patient and healthy donor samples were processed jointly. The immunoSEQ multiplex PCR was used to amplify TCRB sequences from cDNA, yielding 87-bp fragments that span the CDR3 region. Sequencing of the amplicons was done on the Illumina HiSeq platform. The paper's processing steps were these. Synthetic template baselines were used to correct PCR bias computationally, reads within Hamming distance 2 were collapsed together, and singletons that could not be merged were discarded. Reads were aligned to IMGT to assign V, D and J genes, CDR3 length, and insertions or deletions at six rearrangement sites. Within each subset, clonotype counts were normalized to sorted cell number, after which true diversity and Gini coefficients were computed with the tcR R package. Repertoire sharing was quantified using the overlap coefficient calculated on TCRB nucleotide sequences. The table was pulled from immuneACCESS by TCRdb, which kept in-frame rearrangements only. Such tables lose some clones; where checked, under half of the loss comes from unresolved V genes, and the rest has no known cause. V, J and clone size are taken as reported in that table, and D and trimming were inferred from the DNA itself. The sample table holds under 200,000 clones, of which 6.5% to 10% were seen once. The ten largest clones add up to around 0.5% of the sample.

Reading the germline V gene gives CDR1 SGHNT and CDR2 YENEEA. The junction shows trimming of 5 bases on V and 7 bases on J, plus 16 bases between the germline ends. From the cysteine up to the phenylalanine, the CDR3 has a length of 14 residues. Kept here is only the CDR3 DNA, which spans 42 bases and is read in frame from base 1. Turning to this clone: The specificity of this receptor is unknown. No per-base quality is available; no much larger clone lies one base away.

Each donor gave one peripheral blood draw, averaging approximately 110 mL, which was collected into heparinised tubes. A BD FACSAria II was used to sort naive, central memory, regulatory and stem cell-like memory CD4+ T cells with a panel that included CD45RO, CCR7, CD25, CD127, CD95 and CD27. A purity above 98% was achieved for all sorted populations. PBMCs were isolated immediately by Lymphoprep density gradient centrifugation and stained directly without culture. Samples were stained and sorted in pairs, with one healthy donor and one patient per experiment, so that batch effects were minimized.

Sequenced: central memory CD4+ T cells from blood. The V gene is TRBV11-3 and the J gene is TRBJ2-3; the best D guess is TRBD1, with 5 bases matching. This TCR derives from a woman younger than 30 with type 1 diabetes. The encoded CDR3 is CASSQDTLMNTQYF. Read as DNA, the sequence is TGTGCCAGCAGCCAGGACACGCTGATGAATACGCAGTATTTT. Reference TRBV11-3 and TRBJ2-3 proteins supply the regions before and after the CDR3; the full variable domain is: EAGVVQSPRYKIIEKKQPVAFWCNPISGHNTLYWYLQNLGQGPELLIRYENEEAVDDSQLPKDRFSAERLKGVDSTLKIQPAELGDSAVYLCASSQDTLMNTQYFGPGTRLTVL.